This T cell receptor (beta chain) was observed in a study of B cell selection in AIRE deficiency. CDR3 length: 20 amino acids. Trimming cost V 3 bases and J 0 bases, with 25 bases left between them. CDR1 and CDR2 (germline): SGDLS, YYNGEE. Points from the study as a whole: Shared Treg sequences were biased toward short CDR3s with few non-templated nucleotide insertions.

The repertoire was sequenced with immunoSEQ multiplex PCR; TCRdb's copy has only in-frame clones and lacks some. The repertoire holds 20,000 to 25,000 clones, with approximately 97% as singletons. The sorted conventional CD4 T cells were gated as CD4+CD127+. In the case of this clone: As yet, its antigen is unknown.

The clonotype was recovered from a human donor with AIRE deficiency. Sequencing was done on a sample of conventional CD4+ T cells sorted from PBMCs. The chain combines TRBV9 with TRBJ2-1, with D perhaps given as TRBD1 or TRBD2 (5 bases each). The CDR3 protein is CASSAPGTPRSQSSYNEQFF. The CDR3 nucleotides read TGTGCCAGCAGCGCGCCCGGGACGCCTCGCTCGCAGAGCTCCTACAATGAGCAGTTCTTC.